This TCR beta chain was retrieved from a study of breast tumors, draining lymph nodes, adjacent tissues. Study findings and constraints: Most tumor T cells seemingly derive from lymph node, then expand in tumor. Data only fit, rather than demonstrated, lymph node origin of most tumor T cells. Tumor repertoires ranked between lymph nodes and nontumor tissue in diversity, with V and J gene preferences. Luminal-like breast cancer showed significantly greater tumor-nontumor repertoire similarity than basal-like breast cancer did.

This clonotype was recorded at least ten times. Its antigen is unidentified. TCRdb re-called the multiplex PCR reads with MiXCR, one entry per CDR3 protein. The profile shows about 140,000 distinct CDR3 sequences, 32% of them singletons. Axillary draining lymph nodes of breast cancer patients supplied the node samples. CDR1 is MNHEY, CDR2 SVGAGI, per germline. The CDR3 contains 14 residues. J gave up 4 bases and V 4 bases, and 3 bases lay outside the gene matches. The chain carries TRBV6-5 and TRBJ1-3; 8 positions agree with TRBD1. The TCR was taken from a female donor with breast cancer. Some clones in this sample may be carry-over from other donors' samples. The sequencing input was axillary lymph node tissue. The CDR3 loop is CASSLTGVGNTIYF. CDR3 in DNA: TGTGCCAGCAGTTTGACAGGGGTAGGAAACACCATATATTTT.